The rows below give T cell receptor beta chains drawn from one sample of a study of CD8+ T cells in alopecia areata. Only in-frame clones appear in the TCRdb table, and some are missing; sequencing was by immunoSEQ multiplex PCR. Here the sample spans more than 130,000 clones, 80% to 90% being singletons. The specimen comprised CD8+ T cells sorted from blood, sampled at week 4, from a patient treated with tofacitinib. These receptors were collected from a human donor with alopecia areata. CDR3s include the opening cysteine and the closing phenylalanine or tryptophan. A D gene is named only where the DNA matches it firmly. Clone size is not always given. Where it is, it says once, few, many or a class for expanded clones.

D gene	V gene	J gene	clone size	CDR3 DNA	CDR3 protein
TRBD2	TRBV7-9	TRBJ2-3	-	TGTGCCAGCAGCTTAACTAGCGGGGGGGCGAAAGATACGCAGTATTTT	CASSLTSGGAKDTQYF
-	TRBV9	TRBJ2-5	-	TGTGCCAGCAGCGTAGGGACCTTTACTCAAGAGACCCAGTACTTC	CASSVGTFTQETQYF
-	TRBV7-9	TRBJ1-2	-	TGTGCCAGCAGCTACGGACAGACTGGCACCTTC	CASSYGQTGTF
-	TRBV7-9	TRBJ1-1	-	TGTGCCAGCAGCTTAGGGCGGGGGGCTGAAGCTTTCTTT	CASSLGRGAEAFF
-	TRBV6-5	TRBJ2-5	-	TGTGCCAGCAGTTACAACAGTCAAGAGACCCAGTACTTC	CASSYNSQETQYF
-	TRBV4-1	TRBJ2-7	-	TGCGCCAGCAGCCACAACTCGGACAGTGCCTACGAGCAGTACTTC	CASSHNSDSAYEQYF
TRBD2	TRBV4-2	TRBJ2-2	-	TGTGCCAGCAGCCAAGATATGAGGGGGACTAGCGGAGCCGGGGAGCTGTTTTTT	CASSQDMRGTSGAGELFF
TRBD2	TRBV6-5	TRBJ2-3	-	TGTGCCAGCAGTTACGGGCTAGCGGCAGATACGCAGTATTTT	CASSYGLAADTQYF
-	TRBV9	TRBJ1-2	-	TGTGCCAGCAGCGTAGTCTCCCAGGATCTCTATGGCTACACCTTC	CASSVVSQDLYGYTF
-	TRBV6-5	TRBJ2-3	-	TGTGCCAGCAGCCACGTCCCAGATACGCAGTATTTT	CASSHVPDTQYF
-	TRBV27	TRBJ2-1	-	TGTGCCAGCAGGCTTATTGGGGGGAACAATGAGCAGTTCTTC	CASRLIGGNNEQFF
-	TRBV6-5	TRBJ2-4	few	TGTGCCAGCAGTTACTCGATGCGCAGAGCCAAAAACATTCAGTACTTC	CASSYSMRRAKNIQYF
-	TRBV29-1	TRBJ1-3	-	TGCAGCGCGGAAGGGGGCACCATATATTTT	CSAEGGTIYF
-	TRBV30	TRBJ1-1	-	TGTGCCTGGACACCTCTCGAGGGGGACACTGAAGCTTTCTTT	CAWTPLEGDTEAFF
-	TRBV5-1	TRBJ1-1	-	TGCGCCAGCAGCTTGACTATCGGGACGAACACTGAAGCTTTCTTT	CASSLTIGTNTEAFF
TRBD1	TRBV4-1	TRBJ2-1	few	TGCGCCAGCAGCCTCGGCCCCGGGACAGGGGGCCATGAGCAGTTCTTC	CASSLGPGTGGHEQFF
-	TRBV27	TRBJ1-1	once	TGTGCCAGCAGTTTCTTGAACACTGAAGCTTTCTTT	CASSFLNTEAFF
-	TRBV27	TRBJ2-5	-	TGTGCCAGCAGTTTTCTGTTGCGGCGGGGCTTCCAAGAGACCCAGTACTTC	CASSFLLRRGFQETQYF
-	TRBV30	TRBJ2-7	-	TGTGCCTGGAGTAACTTCCCCCTCGAGCAGTACTTC	CAWSNFPLEQYF
TRBD1	TRBV5-1	TRBJ2-5	few	TGCGCCAGCAGCTTGCTCCAGGGGGCCGAATCGACCCAGTACTTC	CASSLLQGAESTQYF
TRBD1	TRBV4-1	TRBJ1-4	-	TGCGCCAGCAGCCCCTCCGGGACAGGGTACGAAAAACTGTTTTTT	CASSPSGTGYEKLFF
-	TRBV27	TRBJ1-4	-	TGTGCCAGCAGTTTAGGCACAGGAGGAAATGAAAAACTGTTTTTT	CASSLGTGGNEKLFF
-	TRBV5-1	TRBJ2-3	-	TGCGCCAGCAGCTTAGCGAATCCGGATACGCAGTATTTT	CASSLANPDTQYF
TRBD1	TRBV13	TRBJ2-7	-	TGTGCCAGCAGCCCCGGGACAGGGGGCTCCCCCTACGAGCAGTACTTC	CASSPGTGGSPYEQYF
-	TRBV7-9	TRBJ2-1	-	TGTGCCAGCATCAATACGTACCGGGACTTTACCTACAATGAGCAGTTCTTC	CASINTYRDFTYNEQFF
-	TRBV6-6	TRBJ2-1	-	TGTGCCACAGCCTGGGGTTTCAATGAGCAGTTCTTC	CATAWGFNEQFF
-	TRBV7-9	TRBJ1-2	-	TGTGCCAGCAGCTCGACAGGAATCTATGGCTACACCTTC	CASSSTGIYGYTF
-	TRBV27	TRBJ2-1	-	TGTGCCAGCAGTTTAGTTTCCGTAGGACCCAATGACAATGAGCAGTTCTTC	CASSLVSVGPNDNEQFF
TRBD1	TRBV10-3	TRBJ2-7	-	TGTGCCATCAACGGACAGGGGTCCGGCGACGAGCAGTACTTC	CAINGQGSGDEQYF
-	TRBV6-5	TRBJ2-3	-	TGTGCCAGCAGTTACGGGAGCACAGATACGCAGTATTTT	CASSYGSTDTQYF
-	TRBV4-1	TRBJ2-1	-	TGCGCCAGCAGCCAACCTCCACCTAGCAATGAGCAGTTCTTC	CASSQPPPSNEQFF
TRBD2	TRBV7-2	TRBJ2-3	-	TGTGCCAGCAGCCAAGACAGACCGGGACTAGCGTTGGATACGCAGTATTTT	CASSQDRPGLALDTQYF
TRBD2	TRBV9	TRBJ2-7	-	TGTGCCAGCAGCGCTTTTAGGCTAGCGGAGCCCTACGAGCAGTACTTC	CASSAFRLAEPYEQYF
TRBD1	TRBV7-9	TRBJ2-3	few	TGTGCCAGCAGCCAGACAGGGGCAGATACGCAGTATTTT	CASSQTGADTQYF
-	TRBV7-9	TRBJ2-7	-	TGTGCCAGCATGGGGCAGGCCACCTACGAGCAGTACTTC	CASMGQATYEQYF
-	TRBV27	TRBJ2-7	-	TGTGCCAGCAAAGGGGGCTACGAGCAGTACTTC	CASKGGYEQYF
TRBD1	TRBV27	TRBJ2-7	-	TGTGCCAGCCGGATCGGGACAGGGCCCTACGAGCAGTACTTC	CASRIGTGPYEQYF
TRBD2	TRBV7-8	TRBJ2-1	few	TGTGCCAGCAGCACGGGACTAGCGGCTTACAATGAGCAGTTCTTC	CASSTGLAAYNEQFF
TRBD2	TRBV27	TRBJ2-3	-	TGTGCCAGCAGTTTATCCCCCCCGTCTAGCGGGTTCACAGATACGCAGTATTTT	CASSLSPPSSGFTDTQYF
TRBD1	TRBV27	TRBJ1-4	-	TGTGCCAGCAGTATTACAGGGGTGGAGGAAAAACTGTTTTTT	CASSITGVEEKLFF
TRBD2	TRBV18	TRBJ2-5	-	TGTGCCAGCTCACCACCTCTAGCGGGAGGGGAGACCCAGTACTTC	CASSPPLAGGETQYF
-	TRBV19	TRBJ2-3	-	TGTGCCAGTAGTACCGGAGAGTATACGCAGTATTTT	CASSTGEYTQYF